The 26 T cell receptor beta chains below come from one sample, sequenced in a study of T cell repertoires in cytomegalovirus infection. Their antigen targets remain unknown. TCRdb independently ran MiXCR on the reads; one entry per CDR3 protein. Of approximately 990,000 distinct CDR3 sequences listed, 25% to 40% are singletons. Sequences were derived from cultured CD8+ T cells from PBMCs, sampled from culture after CMV antigen stimulation. The receptors stem from a human donor in good health (CMV status not recorded). Some clones in this sample may be carry-over from other donors' samples.

This clonotype appeared once. The gene calls are TRBV5-6 and TRBJ1-2; D is ambiguous. This CDR3 region has 13 residues. The V end was cut by 0 bases, the J end by 6 bases, with 9 bases between. Per germline, CDR1 SGHDT and CDR2 YYEEEE. The CDR3 DNA is TGTGCCAGCAGCTTGGAGAATCGGCATGGCTACACCTTC. It encodes CASSLENRHGYTF. The full variable domain, completed using reference TRBV5-6 and TRBJ1-2, is DAGVTQSPTHLIKTRGQQVTLRCSPKSGHDTVSWYQQALGQGPQFIFQYYEEEERQRGNFPDRFSGHQFPNYSSELNVNALLLGDSALYLCASSLENRHGYTFGSGTRLTVV.

This clonotype was counted only a few times. The chain carries TRBV27 and TRBJ2-3; 12 nucleotides line up with TRBD2. CDR3 length: 15 residues. The germline gives CDR1 MNHEY, CDR2 SMNVEV (reference sequence). The J segment lost 3 bases and the V segment lost 8 bases, leaving 6 bases of the junction unmatched. CDR3: CASDTSGGRTDTQYF. CDR3 coding DNA: TGTGCCAGCGATACTAGCGGGGGGAGAACAGATACGCAGTATTTT.

This clonotype was counted between two and nine times. The V gene is TRBV27, the J gene TRBJ1-4; a weak D match, TRBD1 (5 bases). The CDR3 runs to 15 residues. V lost 6 bases to trimming and J lost 8 bases, with 19 bases between them. Per germline, CDR1 MNHEY and CDR2 SMNVEV (reference sequence). In nucleotides, the CDR3 is TGTGCCAGCAGCTATATAGGGTCTCCAGGGGAAAAACTGTTTTTT. This translates into CASSYIGSPGEKLFF.

This clonotype was seen a handful of times. Its ends do not fully match the called genes, so a read error is possible. V is TRBV6-2 or TRBV6-3 and J is TRBJ2-1; 8 positions agree with TRBD1. Germline CDR1 and CDR2: MNHEY and SVGEGT. This CDR3 has 15 residues. The CDR3 nucleotides read TGTGCCAGCAGTAACTCAGGGGGCTCGCGCAATGAGCAGTTCTTC. Protein sequence: CASSNSGGSRNEQFF.

There are a few counts of this clonotype. This rearrangement joins TRBV6-5 to TRBJ2-3, with D possibly TRBD2 on 5 matching bases. The V and J ends lost 4 bases and 1 base respectively, with 9 bases between them. Germline V gene data show CDR1 as MNHEY and CDR2 as SVGAGI. CDR3 length: 14 amino acids. The chain's CDR3 is CASSWTPGTDTQYF. The CDR3 DNA is TGTGCCAGCAGTTGGACTCCCGGCACAGATACGCAGTATTTT.

The V call is TRBV4-2, the J call TRBJ2-3, with TRBD2 matching over 7 bases. The CDR3 runs to 17 residues. Per germline, CDR1 LGHNA and CDR2 YNFKEQ. After removal of 0 bases from V and 1 base from J, the junction contained 7 bases not matched to a gene. As DNA, the CDR3 is TGTGCCAGCAGCCAAGATGGGGAGGGATGGGGCACAGATACGCAGTATTTT. Its translation is CASSQDGEGWGTDTQYF.

The J gene is TRBJ2-1, the V gene TRBV12-3 or TRBV12-4; 7 bases are a match to TRBD2. After removal of 6 bases from V and 11 bases from J, the junction contained 10 bases not matched to a gene. The CDR3 sequence is 13 residues long. The CDR3 DNA sequence: TGTGCCAGCAGCCCTGCGGGGGACCCAAAGCAGTTCTTC. This translates into CASSPAGDPKQFF.

The gene calls are TRBV20-1 and TRBJ1-2; possibly TRBD1 for D (6 bases). The germline V and J ends were trimmed by 2 bases and 5 bases, with 18 bases remaining between them. CDR3 length equals 15 residues. The germline V gene encodes CDR1 DFQATT and CDR2 SNEGSKA (reference sequence). The CDR3 loop is CSARSSQGPPYGYTF. CDR3 in DNA: TGCAGTGCTAGATCATCCCAGGGGCCGCCTTATGGCTACACCTTC.

This clonotype was seen a handful of times. The V call is TRBV11-3, the J call TRBJ2-2, with D possibly TRBD2 on 5 matching bases. Trimming left V 5 bases short and J 4 bases short, with 14 bases between. CDR3 length: 15 residues. Germline values: CDR1 SGHNT, CDR2 YENEEA. CDR3 nucleotides: TGTGCCAGCAGCGGAGGCTCGGCGCCCACCGGGGAGCTGTTTTTT. Translating gives CASSGGSAPTGELFF.

The chain combines TRBV12-3 or TRBV12-4 with TRBJ1-5; TRBD1 matches 10 bases. V lost 2 bases, J lost 7 bases, and 8 bases stayed unmatched. This CDR3 comprises 16 residues. The CDR3 nucleotides read TGTGCCAGCAGTTTAAGTCGACAGGGGGCTCGGCAGCCCCAGCATTTT. Residues: CASSLSRQGARQPQHF.

The chain employs TRBV9 and TRBJ1-5; D gene unclear. Germline V gene lookup returns CDR1 SGDLS and CDR2 YYNGEE. This CDR3 region has 13 residues. V gave up 0 bases and J gave up 5 bases, with 6 bases separating them. The CDR3 nucleotides are TGTGCCAGCAGCGTAGGGAACGATCAGCCCCAGCATTTT. Encoded protein: CASSVGNDQPQHF.

This clonotype was found a few times. This sequence joins TRBV4-2 and TRBJ1-2; D not resolved. The CDR3 totals 15 residues. V shed 1 base and J shed 4 bases, with 13 bases lying between them. Per the germline V gene, CDR1 is LGHNA and CDR2 is YNFKEQ. The DNA for the CDR3 is TGTGCCAGCAGCCAAGGAGCTATGCGGGGCTATGGCTACACCTTC. Its translation: CASSQGAMRGYGYTF.

This clonotype was detected a few times. The chain employs TRBV6-6 and TRBJ1-4, with 12 positions matching TRBD1. The CDR3 is 21 amino acids. The germline V gene encodes CDR1 MNHNY and CDR2 SVGAGI (reference sequence). Trimming at V came to 0 bases and at J to 4 bases, leaving 15 bases not matched to a gene. The CDR3 DNA reads as TGTGCCAGCAGTTACTCTCCGGGACAGGGGGCGACGGCCCTTTTTAATGAAAAACTGTTTTTT. Protein sequence: CASSYSPGQGATALFNEKLFF.

Ten or more counts support this clonotype. This chain joins TRBV7-8 and TRBJ2-3, with a tentative D call TRBD2 (6 bases). The CDR3 consists of 15 residues. With 4 bases removed from V and 2 bases from J, the gap between germline ends came to 13 bases. Germline V gives CDR1 SGHVS, CDR2 FQNEAQ. Written as DNA, the CDR3 is TGTGCCAGCAGCTCCCGGGGGACCGACACAGATACGCAGTATTTT. It specifies CASSSRGTDTDTQYF. Supplemented by reference TRBV7-8 and TRBJ2-3, the full variable domain reads GAGVSQSPRYKVAKRGQDVALRCDPISGHVSLFWYQQALGQGPEFLTYFQNEAQLDKSGLPSDRFFAERPEGSVSTLKIQRTQQEDSAVYLCASSSRGTDTDTQYFGPGTRLTVL.

V is TRBV4-3 and J is TRBJ2-3, with D possibly matching TRBD2 (5 bases). CDR3 length equals 16 residues. CDR1 and CDR2 (germline): LGHNA, YSLEER. V was clipped by 0 bases and J by 2 bases, with 12 bases between them. CDR3 amino acids: CASSQDTADFTDTQYF. CDR3 coding DNA: TGCGCCAGCAGCCAAGACACAGCGGACTTCACAGATACGCAGTATTTT.

The V gene is TRBV29-1, the J gene TRBJ1-2; 9 bases align to TRBD1. The CDR3 has 15 amino acids. The J segment lost 4 bases and the V segment lost 0 bases, leaving 6 bases of the junction unmatched. In germline, CDR1 is SQVTM, CDR2 ANQGSEA. CDR3 region: CSVEDPGQGGYGYTF. The CDR3 nucleotides are TGCAGCGTTGAAGATCCGGGACAGGGCGGCTATGGCTACACCTTC.

This clonotype was observed a handful of times. The J gene is TRBJ2-3, the V gene TRBV3-1, with a weak D call TRBD2 (5 bases). The germline CDR1 and CDR2 sequences are LGHDT and YNNKEL (reference sequence). The CDR3 extends over 15 amino acids. V shed 3 bases and J shed 0 bases, with 10 bases lying between them. CDR3 DNA: TGTGCCAGCAGCCAGACTACCTCTAGCACAGATACGCAGTATTTT. It encodes CASSQTTSSTDTQYF.

This clonotype was seen only a few times. The chain joins TRBV6-8 to TRBJ1-2; 11 bases agree with TRBD1. The CDR3 consists of 15 residues. The J segment lost 8 bases and the V segment lost 0 bases, leaving 5 bases of the junction unmatched. The germline V gene has CDR1 MNHGY and CDR2 SAAAGT. Here the CDR3 DNA reads TGTGCCAGCAGTTACTCTGGGACAGGGGGTTTAGGCTACACCTTC. It specifies CASSYSGTGGLGYTF.

This clonotype has at least ten counts. The chain joins TRBV4-3 to TRBJ2-3; 12 bases line up with TRBD2. From germline, CDR1 is LGHNA and CDR2 YSLEER. The CDR3 has 20 residues. With 0 bases clipped from V and 3 bases from J, the junction kept 13 bases outside the gene matches. This CDR3 reads CASSQDLLGLAGPGTDTQYF. The CDR3 bases are TGCGCCAGCAGCCAAGATCTCCTAGGACTAGCGGGGCCTGGGACAGATACGCAGTATTTT.

This clonotype was recorded a few times. The chain combines TRBV19 with TRBJ1-2, with D possibly TRBD1 on 6 matching bases. The V end lost 4 bases, the J end lost 6 bases, and 18 bases lay between the germline ends. Per the germline V gene, CDR1 is LNHDA and CDR2 is SQIVND (reference sequence). The CDR3 length is 15 residues. DNA of the CDR3: TGTGCCAGTAGTAAGCTACAGGGCGTTCGGGATGGCTACACCTTC. The encoded protein is CASSKLQGVRDGYTF.

The rearrangement links TRBV20-1 to TRBJ2-1; 9 bases are a match to TRBD1. Germline V gene data show CDR1 as DFQATT and CDR2 as SNEGSKA (reference sequence). J was trimmed by 4 bases and V by 0 bases; bases with no gene match: 4. The CDR3 consists of 15 residues. The CDR3 nucleotides read TGCAGTGCTAGAGATTACGGACAGGGGTACAATGAGCAGTTCTTC. Encoded protein: CSARDYGQGYNEQFF.

Many counts were recorded for this clonotype. The CDR3: CASSEGLEETQYF. The CDR3, as DNA: TGTGCCAGCAGTGAAGGACTCGAAGAGACCCAGTACTTC. The chain has TRBV2 and TRBJ2-5, with D uncertain. Germline V CDR1 and CDR2: SNHLY, FYNNEI. CDR3 length equals 13 residues. Deletions cut 1 base from V and 3 bases from J, with 6 bases between.

This clonotype was picked up one time. This sequence joins TRBV5-1 and TRBJ2-7; either TRBD1 or TRBD2 may fit D (5 bases each). The CDR3 is 13 amino acids. Germline assignment: CDR1 SGHRS and CDR2 YFSETQ. The germline V and J ends were trimmed by 0 bases and 6 bases, with 10 bases remaining between them. The CDR3 nucleotides are TGCGCCAGCAGCTTGGGGTCAGGGAGCGAGCAGTACTTC. It encodes CASSLGSGSEQYF.

This clonotype was found many times. The chain combines TRBV7-6 with TRBJ2-7, with TRBD2 matching over 8 bases. This CDR3 contains 15 residues. CDR1 and CDR2 from the germline V gene are SGHVS and FNYEAQ. V shed 1 base, J shed 2 bases, and the junction held 4 bases outside the gene matches. The DNA for the CDR3 is TGTGCCAGCAGCTTAGATAGCGGGGACGCCTACGAGCAGTACTTC. Protein sequence: CASSLDSGDAYEQYF.

This chain links TRBV7-2 with TRBJ2-3, with 10 nucleotides matching TRBD2. The germline CDR1 and CDR2 sequences are SGHTA and FQGNSA. The CDR3 covers 18 residues. J lost 2 bases, V lost 5 bases, and 13 bases had no gene match. The CDR3 loop reads CASSHLAGASTITDTQYF. The CDR3 DNA reads TGTGCCAGCAGCCACCTAGCGGGGGCTAGCACGATCACAGATACGCAGTATTTT.

The chain has TRBV9 and TRBJ2-2; 7 bases align to TRBD1. The V gene's germline CDR1 is SGDLS and CDR2 YYNGEE. V gave up 2 bases and J gave up 5 bases; unmatched junction bases: 15. The CDR3 contains 18 residues. DNA for the CDR3: TGTGCCAGCAGCGTCTCCCCGGAGTCGAGGGGGCATACCGGGGAGCTGTTTTTT. As protein: CASSVSPESRGHTGELFF.